A single sample is the source of the 20 T cell receptor beta chains below, sequenced in a study of blood T cell repertoires in COVID-19. Sequencing used immunoSEQ multiplex PCR; TCRdb keeps in-frame clones, though not all of them. The repertoire includes about 200,000 clones, roughly 80% of them detected once, and roughly 10% sits in the top ten. Sequencing was done on a sample of peripheral blood. These receptors came from a woman older than 75 with acute or convalescent COVID-19.

This clone was observed a single time. The rearrangement links TRBV5-1 to TRBJ1-2; D remains ambiguous. CDR3 length: 15 amino acids. The V end was cut by 0 bases, the J end by 0 bases, with 9 bases between. Looked up from germline, CDR1 is SGHRS and CDR2 is YFSETQ. The CDR3 bases are TGCGCCAGCAGCTTGGCCGTGGCAGCTAACTATGGCTACACCTTC. It is translated as CASSLAVAANYGYTF.

The chain recombines TRBV3-1 (or the pseudogene TRBV3-2) with TRBJ1-5; tentative D call: TRBD1 (6 bases). The germline V gene has CDR1 LGHDT and CDR2 YNNKEL (reference sequence). The V end was cut by 0 bases, the J end by 2 bases, with 11 bases between. This CDR3 contains 16 residues. The CDR3 nucleotides read TGTGCCAGCAGCCAAGACGCCAGGGGCGGCAATCAGCCCCAGCATTTT. It yields the protein CASSQDARGGNQPQHF.

The chain joins TRBV5-1 to TRBJ2-7; TRBD1 is a possible D gene (5 bases). V lost 3 bases and J 0 bases, leaving 10 bases between the germline ends. Germline CDR1 SGHRS, CDR2 YFSETQ. This CDR3 spans 14 amino acids. For the CDR3, the DNA is TGCGCCAGCAGCTCGACAGTGAACTCCTACGAGCAGTACTTC. Protein sequence: CASSSTVNSYEQYF.

The chain uses TRBV5-6 and TRBJ1-6; 8 bases line up with TRBD1. Germline trimming cut 3 bases from V and 7 bases from J; bases unmatched to any gene: 3. The CDR3 covers 14 residues. The germline V gene encodes CDR1 SGHDT and CDR2 YYEEEE. The CDR3 DNA reads TGTGCCAGCAGCTACGACAGGGGCAATTCACCCCTCCACTTT. This translates into CASSYDRGNSPLHF.

The gene calls are TRBV5-1 and TRBJ2-3, with 9 bases lining up with TRBD1. The CDR3 loop spans 15 amino acids. Germline-derived CDR1 and CDR2 are SGHRS and YFSETQ. V shed 4 bases, J shed 4 bases, and the junction held 7 bases outside the gene matches. The CDR3 DNA is TGCGCCAGCAGCGCCGGGACAGGGAACCCAGATACGCAGTATTTT. Translation: CASSAGTGNPDTQYF.

Concerning this clone itself: Its ends do not fully match the called genes, so a read error is possible. The chain employs TRBV7-2 and TRBJ1-2; the match to TRBD1 covers 9 bases. Germline CDR1 and CDR2: SGHTA and FQGNSA. CDR3 length equals 14 residues. As DNA, the CDR3 is TGTGCCAGCAGCCTAGCCGGGACAGGGTTTGGCTACACCTTC. Translating gives CASSLAGTGFGYTF.

This clone was detected only a few times. The genes are TRBV5-5 and TRBJ1-5; D is possibly TRBD1 (5 bases). Trimming cost V 2 bases and J 2 bases, with 14 bases left between them. Germline-derived CDR1 and CDR2 are SGHKS and YYEKEE (reference sequence). The CDR3 consists of 16 residues. CDR3 in amino acids: CASSFFPPGGNQPQHF. The CDR3, as DNA: TGTGCCAGCAGCTTTTTTCCTCCGGGGGGCAATCAGCCCCAGCATTTT.

The chain uses TRBV5-6 and TRBJ1-3, with D maybe TRBD1 (6 bases). Trimming shortened V by 0 bases and J by 4 bases, and 17 bases separated the two germline ends. Germline assignment: CDR1 SGHDT and CDR2 YYEEEE. This CDR3 spans 17 amino acids. This CDR3 is CASSLVAGAVRGNTIYF. DNA of the CDR3: TGTGCCAGCAGCTTGGTGGCAGGGGCAGTACGGGGAAACACCATATATTTT.

This clone was recorded a few times. The rearrangement joins TRBV10-3 to TRBJ2-2; no definite D call. Trimming left V 4 bases short and J 5 bases short, with 5 bases between. Germline V gives CDR1 ENHRY, CDR2 SYGVKD. The CDR3 extends over 12 amino acids. CDR3 nucleotide sequence: TGTGCCATCAGTGTGGCAACCGGGGAGCTGTTTTTT. It encodes CAISVATGELFF.

This chain connects TRBV10-3 to TRBJ1-6; 10 positions agree with TRBD1. V trimming: 5 bases; J trimming: 5 bases; junction bases outside the gene matches: 3. The germline gives CDR1 ENHRY, CDR2 SYGVKD. There are 15 residues in the CDR3. Written as DNA, the CDR3 is TGTGCCATCAGTCGACAGGGGGCGAATAATTCACCCCTCCACTTT. Translated, it gives CAISRQGANNSPLHF.

CDR3 nucleotide sequence: TGTGCCAGCAGTTATGAGTACAGTCAGAACACCGGGGAGCTGTTTTTT. As protein: CASSYEYSQNTGELFF. The rearrangement joins TRBV11-3 to TRBJ2-2; D unclear. CDR3 length: 16 residues. V was clipped by 6 bases and J by 1 base, with 15 bases between them. Per the germline V gene, CDR1 is SGHNT and CDR2 is YENEEA.

The chain recombines TRBV5-1 with TRBJ2-5, with TRBD2 matching 8 bases. From germline, CDR1 is SGHRS and CDR2 YFSETQ. V lost 2 bases to trimming and J lost 4 bases; unmatched junction nucleotides: 7. CDR3 size: 15 residues. Here the CDR3 DNA reads TGCGCCAGCAGCTTACAAGCGGGGGTGCGAGAGACCCAGTACTTC. Protein product: CASSLQAGVRETQYF. Drawing the rest from reference TRBV5-1 and TRBJ2-5, the complete variable domain is KAGVTQTPRYLIKTRGQQVTLSCSPISGHRSVSWYQQTPGQGLQFLFEYFSETQRNKGNFPGRFSGRQFSNSRSEMNVSTLELGDSALYLCASSLQAGVRETQYFGPGTRLLVL.

This chain connects TRBV5-1 to TRBJ1-2; D not certain. V gave up 3 bases and J gave up 4 bases, with 10 bases separating them. There are 13 residues in the CDR3. Germline V gene sequence: CDR1 SGHRS, CDR2 YFSETQ. The CDR3 DNA sequence: TGCGCCAGCAGCTCGACTGGTCCCTATGGCTACACCTTC. The encoded protein is CASSSTGPYGYTF.

The J gene is TRBJ1-2, the V gene TRBV6-1; the D gene is possibly TRBD1 (5 bases). The CDR3 is made up of 15 amino acids. V was trimmed by 2 bases and J by 1 base, leaving 11 bases between them. Germline loops: CDR1 MNHNS, CDR2 SASEGT. CDR3 DNA sequence: TGTGCCAGCAGTGAACCAGGGAAGAGTAACTATGGCTACACCTTC. This gives the protein CASSEPGKSNYGYTF.

The chain joins TRBV5-1 to TRBJ1-2; D call uncertain. The germline V and J ends were trimmed by 4 bases and 3 bases, with 16 bases remaining between them. Germline lookup yields CDR1 SGHRS and CDR2 YFSETQ. The CDR3 has 15 amino acids. The CDR3 loop is CASSVTRDTDYGYTF. DNA for the CDR3: TGCGCCAGCAGCGTAACACGAGACACGGACTATGGCTACACCTTC.

This chain connects TRBV5-1 to TRBJ2-2; 14 bases map to TRBD2. Unmatched junction bases numbered 5, after V lost 3 bases and J lost 4 bases. The CDR3 runs to 17 residues. From germline, CDR1 is SGHRS and CDR2 YFSETQ. The CDR3 DNA reads TGCGCCAGCAGCTCCAGACTAGCGGGGGGGCTCACCGGGGAGCTGTTTTTT. Protein product: CASSSRLAGGLTGELFF.

This sequence joins TRBV11-3 and TRBJ1-2; no clear D. The CDR3 runs 14 residues. Germline V CDR1 and CDR2: SGHNT, YENEEA. The V end was cut by 0 bases, the J end by 4 bases, with 9 bases between. CDR3 sequence reads: CASSLEAVSYGYTF. The CDR3 bases are TGTGCCAGCAGCTTAGAGGCGGTGAGCTATGGCTACACCTTC.

This chain uses TRBV11-2 with TRBJ1-2; no clear D gene. Germline lookup yields CDR1 SGHAT and CDR2 FQNNGV. CDR3 length: 14 amino acids. V lost 6 bases to trimming and J lost 4 bases, with 15 bases between them. The CDR3 DNA is TGTGCCAGCAGGAGATTCGCGCGGAGCTATGGCTACACCTTC. Residues: CASRRFARSYGYTF.

Notes on this clone: Other DNA variants within this sample encode the same CDR3. The CDR3 region is CASSYSRGSYEQYF. DNA for the CDR3: TGTGCCAGCAGTTACTCGCGGGGTTCCTACGAGCAGTACTTC. The V gene is TRBV6-5, the J gene TRBJ2-7; possible D gene TRBD2, 6 bases. Germline-derived CDR1 and CDR2 are MNHEY and SVGAGI. V lost 0 bases, J lost 1 base, and 7 bases lay in between. This CDR3 is built from 14 residues.

This sequence joins TRBV5-6 and TRBJ1-6; tentatively, D is TRBD1 (6 bases). This CDR3 spans 14 amino acids. Trimming shortened V by 1 base and J by 8 bases, and 10 bases separated the two germline ends. In germline, CDR1 is SGHDT, CDR2 YYEEEE. CDR3 sequence: CASSLMSGDSPLHF. For the CDR3, the DNA is TGTGCCAGCAGCTTGATGTCAGGGGATTCACCCCTCCACTTT.